This T cell receptor beta chain was sequenced during a study of shared clonotypes between healthy human individuals (dated by TCRdb to between 2020 and 2021). General notes on the study: The cohort comprised a couple of women and a few men aged 18 to 49 years. Leukapheresis yielded between about 0.94 and 9 billion PBMCs per donor. To increase sequencing depth and limit assay-specific biases, TCR repertoire library preparation and sequencing were carried out by different laboratories using diverse techniques. To estimate repertoire size and how much clonotypes are shared between individuals, the study performed deep sequencing of blood TCR repertoires from a handful of healthy adults. For each donor, three plates each were used for CD4 naive and CD4 memory, two plates were used for CD8 naive, and one plate was used for CD8 memory. Findings and caveats that apply to the study as a whole: Based on pairwise subsampling, the degree of clonotype sharing among donors was expected to be affected by sequencing depth. Approximately 5% of naive CD4, 3% to 3.5% of naive CD8, 2.3% of memory CD4, and about 0.4% of memory CD8 clonotypes were shared across a few donors. Clonotypes shared by all four sorted-subset donors showed higher generation probabilities than non-shared clonotypes. Sampling was restricted to blood, and TCR repertoires in tissue are likely to differ from TCR repertoires in blood. Larger estimated clonotype richness was generally found for naive subsets than for memory subsets. Even with the large sequencing depth, rarefaction of the sorted-subset datasets indicated that sequencing was incomplete. The genetic and exposure-history diversity represented was limited by the small number of donors.

Donors were healthy HIV-negative adults with no recently reported acute infections or vaccinations. Every donor was a Caucasian adult residing in Nashville, Tennessee, USA. CD4+ T cells were enriched by magnetic negative selection; naive cells were then positively selected on CD45RA, and the negative fraction formed the memory subset. Blood was collected by leukapheresis, and PBMCs were isolated by Ficoll-Histopaque density gradient centrifugation and then cryopreserved in liquid nitrogen vapor phase. Purity and quantity of every magnetically sorted T cell population were checked by analytical flow cytometry. From each sorted fraction, genomic DNA was isolated and quantified by UV absorbance on a Nanodrop 2000c. About this clone itself: There is no known antigen for this receptor. No per-base quality is available; no much larger clone lies one base away.

Taken from cysteine to phenylalanine, the CDR3 has 14 residues. The kept DNA is CDR3 alone, 42 bases in frame from the first base. The V end gives up 5 bases and the J end 7 bases, leaving 5 bases in the junction not matched to a gene. The germline V gene gives CDR1 as MNHNS and CDR2 as SASEGT. Using the deep immunoSEQ assay, multiplex PCR amplified TCR CDR3 regions from genomic DNA. For each cell subset, the extracted genomic DNA was distributed evenly across all wells of several immunoSEQ 96-well plates, and each plate served as one replicate. For sorted subsets, approximately 210 ng genomic DNA, equal to approximately 30,000 T cell genomes, was loaded into each replicate PCR. Purified libraries were measured with a Qubit 3.0 fluorometer, size-checked on a Bioanalyzer 2100, and measured again with the KAPA Library Quantification kit. A separate single-read 150-cycle Illumina NextSeq 550 flow cell was used to sequence each immunoSEQ 96-well plate. Concerning the study's data processing: Because the immunoSEQ output held only junctional sequences and lacked quality scores, the filtering could not match the filtering applied to full-length reads. Sequences were annotated with PyIR, a Python wrapper for IgBLAST v1.9, and V/J genes and CDR3 were assigned using IMGT germline references. Reads were filtered out if the reads had weak V/J assignments (E-value above 1e-6), no CDR3, stop codons, out-of-frame junctions, or ambiguous translated residues. V3J clonotypes were defined as sequences sharing the same inferred V gene, J gene, and CDR3 amino acid sequence. Percentage overlap between repertoires was computed as shared unique clonotypes divided by the size of the smaller repertoire. Richness of each repertoire was evaluated using RTK rarefaction, the Chao1 estimator, and Recon v2.1 estimates of unobserved clonotypes. For all TCRbeta clonotypes obtained by the gDNA method from several donors, generation probabilities were computed with OLGA. Entries here come from immuneACCESS through TCRdb and include only in-frame sequences with V and J called. Some clones fail to appear in such tables; in the studies checked, an unresolved V gene covers under half of the shortfall, and the cause of the remainder is unknown. The V and J calls and clone size are taken from that table; D and trimming were inferred from the DNA. The sample table records roughly 640,000 clones; around 67% of these occur just once. Clones ranked in the top ten supply over 1.5% of the sample.

The V and J genes are TRBV6-1 and TRBJ1-4, and 9 junctional nucleotides match TRBD1. The source is a woman in her thirties in good health. Sequencing was performed on memory CD4+ T cells sorted from blood. The cell subset or site label corresponds to: CD45RA-negative fraction. Here is the DNA: TGTGCCAGCAGTACAGACAGGGGGGTTGAAAAACTGTTTTTT. Its amino acids are CASSTDRGVEKLFF.